The T cell receptor beta chain described here comes from a study of a mutant IDH1 vaccine in newly diagnosed glioma (dated by TCRdb to about 2021). Broadly, across the study: Vaccination started 4-6 weeks after radiotherapy alone, or was given together with temozolomide cycles in the groups whose treatment included chemotherapy. For exploratory analyses, longitudinal TCRB deep sequencing was carried out in around 24 treated patients wherever samples were available. The approximately 30 treated patients were 62.5% male and around 40% female, with a mean age of approximately 40 years. The week-35 safety follow-up was designated visit V12, and the week-47 end of study was designated visit V13. Before enrollment, patients had received standard therapy of radiotherapy alone, temozolomide alone, or radiochemotherapy with temozolomide; most received the combination. Peripheral blood was collected at six visits: V03 (baseline), V05, V07, V10, V12 and V13. General study outcomes and caveats: According to the authors, sample limitations meant that analyses of patient blood samples could not be reproduced. No apparent relationship was observed between pseudoprogression and alterations in the top peripheral T cell clonotypes detected by TCRB sequencing. Immune responses induced by the vaccine were seen in around 93% of patients across multiple MHC alleles. Selection of PBMC samples for TCRB deep sequencing was based on availability.

Based on the germline V gene, the CDR1 and CDR2 sequences are SGDLS and YYNGEE. The V end loses 3 bases and the J end loses 2 bases, and a stretch of 18 bases separates them. From the cysteine up to the phenylalanine, the CDR3 has a length of 17 residues. Only CDR3 DNA remains: 51 bases, in frame from the first base. Libraries were made using the immunoSEQ multiplex PCR assay. Rearranged TCR beta chain sequences were amplified with the hsTCRB Kit following the manufacturer's protocol. TCRB libraries were sequenced on an Illumina MiSeq. From the authors' description of their analysis: The kit vendor's proprietary platform handled demultiplexing, trimming and gene mapping. TCRdb retrieved this table from immuneACCESS and kept in-frame rearrangements only. Not all clones are present; in checked studies, unresolved V genes account for under half, and no reason is known for the remainder. V, J and clone size derive from that table, while D and trimming were established from the DNA sequence. The sample contains 69,000 or so clones, about 87% of them found a single time. Roughly 2% of the sample comes from the top ten.

To note about this clone: Its cognate antigen has yet to be identified. No per-base quality is available; no much larger clone lies one base away.

Sample time point, as interpreted from the label and publication: week 35, safety follow-up. Each vaccine dose was 300 ug of a 20-mer mutant IDH1 peptide in Montanide, given subcutaneously with topical imiquimod. Patients received eight vaccinations in weeks 1, 3, 5, 7, 11, 15, 19 and 23, corresponding to visits V03 through V10. Newly diagnosed WHO grade 3 or 4 IDH1-mutant astrocytomas showing loss of nuclear ATRX were present in the donors. The samples were drawn from NOA16, a multicentre, single-arm, open-label phase I trial in Germany that tested a mutant IDH1 peptide vaccine in humans for the first time. Genomic DNA for TCRB sequencing was isolated from EDTA blood with the DNeasy Blood and Tissue Kit.

The receptor chain draws on TRBV9 and TRBJ1-3; perhaps TRBD1 is the D gene, with 6 bases matching. The TCR sequence derives from a man aged 25-45 years with glioma. The sequencing here drew on PBMCs, taken from a glioma patient whose treatment included an IDH1 peptide vaccine. Here is the DNA: TGTGCCAGCAGCGCGGTGGGGGCAGGGAGCGCTGGAAACACCATATATTTT. This is translated as CASSAVGAGSAGNTIYF. With the portions outside the CDR3 filled from the reference TRBV9 and TRBJ1-3 genes, the complete variable region becomes DSGVTQTPKHLITATGQRVTLRCSPRSGDLSVYWYQQSLDQGLQFLIQYYNGEERAKGNILERFSAQQFPDLHSELNLSSLELGDSALYFCASSAVGAGSAGNTIYFGEGSWLTVV.